These 14 T cell receptor beta chains originate from one sample sequenced in a study of molecular identifiers for immune sequencing clone quantification. TCRdb reanalysed the PCR reads using MiXCR and keeps one entry per CDR3 protein. The sample lists about 630,000 distinct CDR3 sequences, about 25% occurring once. Sequenced sample: naive CD8+ T cells from blood, with Jurkat cell RNA spiked in. Subset specified: FACS-sorted CD8+CD4-CCR7+CD45RA+ naive T cells. These receptors all stem from a human donor in good health. Some libraries in this study had Jurkat cell RNA spiked in.

As to this clonotype: A much larger clone lies one base from this, so it may be a read error. This chain links TRBV6-5 with TRBJ1-5; D ambiguous. Germline CDR1 MNHEY, CDR2 SVGAGI. The CDR3 runs 16 residues. Trimming left V 0 bases short and J 3 bases short, with 12 bases between. The CDR3 sequence: CASSYSSEDNNQPQHF. CDR3 sequence (DNA): TGTGCCAGCAGTTACTCGTCAGAGGATAACAATCAGCCCCAGCATTTT.

This clonotype was recorded many times. J is TRBJ1-1 and V is TRBV6-2 or TRBV6-3; no reliable D call. CDR1 MNHEY and CDR2 SVGEGT come from the germline V gene. Between the trimmed V and J ends, which lost 3 bases and 4 bases, there was a span of 12 bases. The CDR3 has 14 residues. The CDR3 spells CASSYNVGSTEAFF. The CDR3 region has the DNA TGTGCCAGCAGTTATAACGTGGGGAGCACTGAAGCTTTCTTT.

V gene TRBV5-1 combines with J gene TRBJ2-7, with TRBD1 matching 7 bases. V was clipped by 3 bases and J by 8 bases; unmatched bases: 11. The CDR3 loop spans 14 amino acids. CDR1 and CDR2 from the germline V gene are SGHRS and YFSETQ. The CDR3 sequence: CASSWRQGQYKQYF. The CDR3, as DNA: TGCGCCAGCAGCTGGAGACAGGGACAATACAAGCAGTACTTC.

This chain connects TRBV19 to TRBJ2-1, with D tentatively TRBD2 (5 bases). V lost 6 bases to trimming and J lost 0 bases, with 12 bases between them. Per the germline V gene, CDR1 is LNHDA and CDR2 is SQIVND (reference sequence). The CDR3 covers 15 residues. The CDR3 DNA sequence: TGTGCCAGTAGACACGACTATAGCTCCTACAATGAGCAGTTCTTC. Protein sequence: CASRHDYSSYNEQFF.

This clonotype was detected ten times or more. This chain joins TRBV12-3 or TRBV12-4 and TRBJ2-7; perhaps TRBD2 as D (6 bases). The CDR3 runs to 14 residues. The V end lost 5 bases, the J end lost 7 bases, and 18 bases lay between the germline ends. The CDR3: CASSIGDFIEEQYF. CDR3 in DNA: TGTGCCAGCAGTATCGGGGACTTCATTGAGGAGCAGTACTTC.

The chain has TRBV6-5 and TRBJ1-1; 8 nucleotides agree with TRBD1. Germline CDR1 and CDR2: MNHEY and SVGAGI. V lost 3 bases, J lost 0 bases, and 6 bases stayed unmatched. CDR3 length equals 16 residues. The CDR3 DNA is TGTGCCAGCAGTTATACACAGGGGGGAGTGAACACTGAAGCTTTCTTT. It is translated as CASSYTQGGVNTEAFF.

In its sample, this clonotype was seen a few times. This chain links TRBV29-1 with TRBJ2-7, with TRBD1 matching over 9 bases. Trimming took 2 bases from V and 6 from J; bases not matched to a gene: 20. This CDR3 is built from 18 residues. CDR1 is SQVTM, CDR2 ANQGSEA, per germline. The CDR3 reads CSVELATFEGQGSGEQYF. The CDR3 region has the DNA TGCAGCGTTGAATTAGCTACGTTTGAGGGACAGGGAAGTGGCGAGCAGTACTTC.

This clonotype was counted many times. J is TRBJ1-1 and V is TRBV6-2 or TRBV6-3, with D maybe TRBD1 (6 bases). The V end was cut by 1 base, the J end by 5 bases, with 17 bases between. Germline CDR1 MNHEY, CDR2 SVGEGT. The CDR3 extends over 16 amino acids. The CDR3, as DNA: TGTGCCAGCAGTTACTTAATACAACAGGGAATGACTGAAGCTTTCTTT. Translated, it gives CASSYLIQQGMTEAFF.

This clonotype has only a few counts. The chain recombines TRBV4-3 with TRBJ2-3; tentatively, D is TRBD2 (5 bases). CDR3 size: 15 residues. The germline V gene encodes CDR1 LGHNA and CDR2 YSLEER. The germline V and J ends were trimmed by 4 bases and 4 bases, with 15 bases remaining between them. CDR3 in DNA: TGCGCCAGCAGCCCCACTAGTAGAGGATCAGATACGCAGTATTTT. Translated: CASSPTSRGSDTQYF.

The CDR3 DNA follows: TGTGCCAGCAGCTTCCGGGGACTAGCGTCAACAGATACGCAGTATTTT. It translates to CASSFRGLASTDTQYF. The chain joins TRBV11-3 to TRBJ2-3, with TRBD2 matching 10 bases. The CDR3 sequence is 16 residues long. V was clipped by 3 bases and J by 3 bases; unmatched bases: 6. Germline values: CDR1 SGHNT, CDR2 YENEEA.

This clonotype was recorded once. The V and J genes are TRBV20-1 and TRBJ1-2, with no clear D. V lost 3 bases and J lost 0, with 20 bases in between. Looked up from germline, CDR1 is DFQATT and CDR2 is SNEGSKA (reference sequence). The CDR3 runs to 17 residues. The CDR3 loop reads CSAREYDPATPNYGYTF. The CDR3 DNA is TGCAGTGCTAGGGAATACGACCCTGCCACCCCTAACTATGGCTACACCTTC.

In this sample, this clonotype turned up many times. This chain uses TRBV14 with TRBJ1-4; unclear D gene. Germline CDR1 reads SGHDN; CDR2 reads FVKESK. V lost 3 bases, J lost 1 base, and 6 bases lay in between. This CDR3 region has 14 residues. The CDR3 region is CASSHLRTNEKLFF. The CDR3 nucleotides are TGTGCCAGCAGCCATCTCCGAACTAATGAAAAACTGTTTTTT.

Regarding this clonotype: Because the CDR3 is missing its conserved closing phenylalanine or tryptophan, this is likely a read error. V is TRBV6-2 or TRBV6-3 and J is TRBJ2-7; 10 bases match TRBD1. The length of the CDR3 is 15 residues. V lost 3 bases and J lost 2; bases outside the gene matches: 4. CDR1 MNHEY and CDR2 SVGEGT come from the germline V gene. CDR3 coding DNA: TGTGCCAGCAGTTATGGACAGGGGGGGACCTACGAGCAGTACTCC. As protein: CASSYGQGGTYEQYS.

The genes are TRBV9 and TRBJ2-1; D could derive from TRBD1 or TRBD2 (5 bases each). This CDR3 region has 17 residues. Germline CDR1 SGDLS, CDR2 YYNGEE. Trimming pared 3 bases from V and 0 bases from J, leaving 16 bases between. CDR3 loop: CASSGTGTASSYNEQFF. DNA for the CDR3: TGTGCCAGCAGCGGCACCGGGACCGCAAGCTCCTACAATGAGCAGTTCTTC.